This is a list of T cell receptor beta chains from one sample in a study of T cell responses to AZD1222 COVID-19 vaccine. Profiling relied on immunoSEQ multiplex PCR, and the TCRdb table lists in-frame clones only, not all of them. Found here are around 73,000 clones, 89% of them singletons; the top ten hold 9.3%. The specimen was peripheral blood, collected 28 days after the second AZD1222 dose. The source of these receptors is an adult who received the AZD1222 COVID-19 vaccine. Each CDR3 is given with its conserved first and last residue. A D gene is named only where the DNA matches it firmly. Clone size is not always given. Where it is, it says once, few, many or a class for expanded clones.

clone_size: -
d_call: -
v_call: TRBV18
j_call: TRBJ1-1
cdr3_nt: TGTGCCAGCTCACCAAACTACGTGGGCACTGAAGCTTTCTTT
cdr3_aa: CASSPNYVGTEAFF

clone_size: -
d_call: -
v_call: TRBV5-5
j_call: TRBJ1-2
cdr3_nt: TGTGCCAGCAGTCATGTTAACTATGGCTACACCTTC
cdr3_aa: CASSHVNYGYTF

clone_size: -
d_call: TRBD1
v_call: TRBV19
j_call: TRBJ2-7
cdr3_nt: TGTGCCAGTAAACGACAGGGGGACTACGAGCAGTACTTC
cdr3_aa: CASKRQGDYEQYF

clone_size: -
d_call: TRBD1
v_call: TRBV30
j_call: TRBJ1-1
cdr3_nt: TGTGCCTGGACGAGGGGGCGCGTTACTGAAGCTTTCTTT
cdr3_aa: CAWTRGRVTEAFF

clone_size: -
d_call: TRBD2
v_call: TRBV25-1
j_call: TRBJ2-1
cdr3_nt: TGTGCCAGTCAGCGGGGCTACAATGAGCAGTTCTTC
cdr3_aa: CASQRGYNEQFF

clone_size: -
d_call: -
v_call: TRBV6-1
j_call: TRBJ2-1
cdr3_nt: TGTGCCAGCAGTGAAATACTGGTGTACAATGAGCAGTTCTTC
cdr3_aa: CASSEILVYNEQFF

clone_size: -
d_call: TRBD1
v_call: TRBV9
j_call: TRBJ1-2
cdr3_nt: TGTGCCAGCAGCGCAGGGGGCTCTAACTATGGCTACACCTTC
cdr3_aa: CASSAGGSNYGYTF

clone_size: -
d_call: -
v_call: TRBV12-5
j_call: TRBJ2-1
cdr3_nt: TGTGCTAGTGCCCAACCGCCCATAGCGGACTCCTACAATGAGCAGTTCTTC
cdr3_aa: CASAQPPIADSYNEQFF

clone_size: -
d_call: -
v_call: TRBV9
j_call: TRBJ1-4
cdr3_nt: TGTGCCAGCAGCGTAACGGCGAATGAAAAACTGTTTTTT
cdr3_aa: CASSVTANEKLFF

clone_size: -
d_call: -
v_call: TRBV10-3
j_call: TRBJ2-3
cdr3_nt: TGTGCCAGCCAGGGGGTAGCGGGAAGCACAGATACGCAGTATTTT
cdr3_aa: CASQGVAGSTDTQYF

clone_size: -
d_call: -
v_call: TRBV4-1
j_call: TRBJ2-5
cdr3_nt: TGCGCCAGCAGCCAAGAATCGACCGATCAAGAGACCCAGTACTTC
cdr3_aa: CASSQESTDQETQYF

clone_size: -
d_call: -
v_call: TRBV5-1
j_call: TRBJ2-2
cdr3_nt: TGCGCCAGCACTGAGGGAACGGGAAACACCGGGGAGCTGTTTTTT
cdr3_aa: CASTEGTGNTGELFF

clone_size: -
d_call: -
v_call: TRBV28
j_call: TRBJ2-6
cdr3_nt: TGTGCCAGCAGTCTATCTGGGGCCAACGTCCTGACTTTC
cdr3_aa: CASSLSGANVLTF

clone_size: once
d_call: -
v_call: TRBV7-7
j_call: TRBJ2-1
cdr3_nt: TGTGCCAGCAGCCAAGTTGGGGGTCTGGGTGAGCAGTTCTTC
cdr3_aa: CASSQVGGLGEQFF

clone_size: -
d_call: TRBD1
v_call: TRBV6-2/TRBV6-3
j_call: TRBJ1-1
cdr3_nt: TGTGCCAGCAGTTCCTGGACAGGGGAGACTGAAGCTTTCTTT
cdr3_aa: CASSSWTGETEAFF

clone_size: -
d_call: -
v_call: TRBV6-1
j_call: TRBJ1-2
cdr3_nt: TGTGCCAGCAGTGAAGCCTATGGGGGCGCGGTCTATGGCTACACCTTC
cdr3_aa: CASSEAYGGAVYGYTF

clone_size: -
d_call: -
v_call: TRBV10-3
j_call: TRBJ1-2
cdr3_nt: TGTGCCATCAGTGAAGAGGGGTTCTATGGCTACACCTTC
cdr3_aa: CAISEEGFYGYTF

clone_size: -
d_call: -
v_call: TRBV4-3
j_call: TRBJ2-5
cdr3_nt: TGCGCCAGCAGCCAAGATCTGCTGGGGGCTGGACAAGAGACCCAGTACTTC
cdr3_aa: CASSQDLLGAGQETQYF

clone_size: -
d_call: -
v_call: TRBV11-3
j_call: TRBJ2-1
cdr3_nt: TGTGCCAGCAGCTCGCGTGGGCGGGTTAACAATGAGCAGTTCTTC
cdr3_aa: CASSSRGRVNNEQFF

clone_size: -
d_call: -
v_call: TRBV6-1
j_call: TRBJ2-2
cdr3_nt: TGTGCCAGCAGTGAAGACTGGGGAGGATTGCGGGGGGAGCTGTTTTTT
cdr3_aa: CASSEDWGGLRGELFF

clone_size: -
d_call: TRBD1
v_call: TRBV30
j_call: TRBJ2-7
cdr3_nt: TGTGCCTGGAGTGTACAGGGGGTCTACGAGCAGTACTTC
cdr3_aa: CAWSVQGVYEQYF

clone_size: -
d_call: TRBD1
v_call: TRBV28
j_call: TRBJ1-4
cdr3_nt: TGTGCCAGCAGTTTATCGGGACAGGGTAATGAAAAACTGTTTTTT
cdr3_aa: CASSLSGQGNEKLFF

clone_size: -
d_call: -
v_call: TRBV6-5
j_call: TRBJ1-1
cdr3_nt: TGTGCCAGCAGTCAATTTATAGGGACTGAAGCTTTCTTT
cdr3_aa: CASSQFIGTEAFF

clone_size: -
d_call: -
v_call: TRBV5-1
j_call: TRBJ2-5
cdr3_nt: TGCGCCAGCAGCTTGGATGTCATGTTCCAAGAGACCCAGTACTTC
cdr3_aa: CASSLDVMFQETQYF

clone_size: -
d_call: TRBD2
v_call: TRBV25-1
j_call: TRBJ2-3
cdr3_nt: TGTGCAGCCGCCGGCGGGGGGTCTAGCACAGATACGCAGTATTTT
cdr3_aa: CAAAGGGSSTDTQYF

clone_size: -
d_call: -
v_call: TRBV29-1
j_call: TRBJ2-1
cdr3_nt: TGCAGCGCCGCCCCTGCGGCTGAGCAGTTCTTC
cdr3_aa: CSAAPAAEQFF

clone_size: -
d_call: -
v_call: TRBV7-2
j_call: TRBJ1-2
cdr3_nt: TGTGCCACCTCCCCGGTGGGAGGGAATGGGTATGGCTACACCTTC
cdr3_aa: CATSPVGGNGYGYTF

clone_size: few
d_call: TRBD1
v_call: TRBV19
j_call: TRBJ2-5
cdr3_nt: TGTGCCAGTAGCCCCAGGGGGCAGCAAGAGACCCAGTACTTC
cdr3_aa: CASSPRGQQETQYF

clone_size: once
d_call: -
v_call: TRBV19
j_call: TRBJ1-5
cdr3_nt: TGTGCCAGTAGACTCCCGGGAGGCCACCAGCATTTT
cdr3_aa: CASRLPGGHQHF